This T cell receptor (beta chain) comes out of a study of blood T cell repertoires in COVID-19. As for the study in general: The study drew acute and convalescent COVID-19 samples from the United States, Italy and Spain. The cDNA or gDNA used as material had been derived from T cells, B-cell-depleted T cells, or PBMCs.

Germline lookup yields CDR1 SGHTA and CDR2 FQGNSA. With 0 bases removed from V and 6 bases from J, the gap between germline ends came to 9 bases. The CDR3 consists of 14 residues. In the authors' methods: The authors estimated nucleated cell counts from reference gene primer amplification. Sequencing used immunoSEQ multiplex PCR; TCRdb keeps in-frame clones, though not all of them. V and J calls and clone size are given by that table; D and trimming were obtained from the DNA. The sample records around 140,000 clones, about 80% being singletons. The genes are TRBV7-2 and TRBJ2-1; weak D call: TRBD2 (5 bases). This TCR was recovered from a man aged 45-65 years with acute or convalescent COVID-19. Sequencing was done on a sample of peripheral blood. The CDR3: CASSLAIGSNEQFF. The CDR3, as DNA: TGTGCCAGCAGCTTAGCGATAGGGAGCAATGAGCAGTTCTTC. Together with reference TRBV7-2 and TRBJ2-1, the CDR3 gives the full variable domain: GAGVSQSPSNKVTEKGKDVELRCDPISGHTALYWYRQSLGQGLEFLIYFQGNSAPDKSGLPSDRFSAERTGGSVSTLTIQRTQQEDSAVYLCASSLAIGSNEQFFGPGTRLTVL.